The T cell receptor (beta chain) described here comes from a study of T cells after yellow fever vaccination. The study, taken as a whole, reports: CD4 and CD8 compartments shared a small share of clonotypes.

TCRdb processed the 5' RACE reads anew with MiXCR; each CDR3 protein has one entry. This table holds a few hundred thousand distinct CDR3 sequences, roughly 8.6% found once. Trimming removed 5 bases from V and 9 bases from J; junction bases left unmatched: 11. CDR3 size: 15 residues. Per germline, CDR1 SGHTA and CDR2 FQGNSA. With respect to this clonotype: The antigen is unknown.

Sequencing used PBMCs, obtained approximately 40 days after the first yellow fever vaccination. The rearrangement uses TRBV7-2 and TRBJ2-1; 9 nucleotides match TRBD2. The source of this sequence is a man aged 18 to 35 who received the YFV17D yellow fever vaccine. The CDR3 protein is CASSARWRGGGEQFF. The CDR3 coding sequence is TGTGCCAGCAGCGCCCGGTGGCGGGGGGGCGGTGAGCAGTTCTTC.